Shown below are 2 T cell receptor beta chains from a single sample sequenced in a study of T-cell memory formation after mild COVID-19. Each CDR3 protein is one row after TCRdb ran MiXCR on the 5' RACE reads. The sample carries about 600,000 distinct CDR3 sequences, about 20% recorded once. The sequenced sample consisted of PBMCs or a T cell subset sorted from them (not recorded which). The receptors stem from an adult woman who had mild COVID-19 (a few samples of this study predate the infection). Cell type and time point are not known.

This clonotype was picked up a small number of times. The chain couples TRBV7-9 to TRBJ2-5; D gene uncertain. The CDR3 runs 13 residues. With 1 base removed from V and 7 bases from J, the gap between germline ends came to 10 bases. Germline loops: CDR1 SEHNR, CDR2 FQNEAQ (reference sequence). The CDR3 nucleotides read TGTGCCAGCAGCTTAGAGGGTCAGAGGACCCAGTACTTC. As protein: CASSLEGQRTQYF.

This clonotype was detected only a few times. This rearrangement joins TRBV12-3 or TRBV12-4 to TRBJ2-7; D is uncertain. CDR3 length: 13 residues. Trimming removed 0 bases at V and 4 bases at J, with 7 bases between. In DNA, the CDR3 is TGTGCCAGCAGTTTAGCCAGGAAGTACGAGCAGTACTTC. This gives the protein CASSLARKYEQYF.